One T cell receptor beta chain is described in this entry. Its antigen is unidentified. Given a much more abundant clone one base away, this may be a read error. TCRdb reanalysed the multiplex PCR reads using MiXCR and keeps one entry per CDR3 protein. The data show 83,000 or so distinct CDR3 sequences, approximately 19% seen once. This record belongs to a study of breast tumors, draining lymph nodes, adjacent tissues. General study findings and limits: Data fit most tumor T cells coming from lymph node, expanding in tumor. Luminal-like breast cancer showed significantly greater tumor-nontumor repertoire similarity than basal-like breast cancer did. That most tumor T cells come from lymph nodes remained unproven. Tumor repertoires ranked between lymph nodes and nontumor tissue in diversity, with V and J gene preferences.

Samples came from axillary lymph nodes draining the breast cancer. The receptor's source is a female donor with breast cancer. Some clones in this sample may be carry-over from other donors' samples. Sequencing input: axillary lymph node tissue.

The CDR3 coding sequence is TGTGCCAGCAGTTACCGGGGTCGGGGAGGATACGAGCAGTACTTC. Encoded protein: CASSYRGRGGYEQYF. The gene calls are TRBV6-2 or TRBV6-3 and TRBJ2-7; the D gene is possibly TRBD2 (6 bases). The CDR3 totals 15 residues. V dropped 2 bases and J dropped 4 bases, with 15 bases sitting between them. In germline, CDR1 is MNHEY, CDR2 SVGEGT.